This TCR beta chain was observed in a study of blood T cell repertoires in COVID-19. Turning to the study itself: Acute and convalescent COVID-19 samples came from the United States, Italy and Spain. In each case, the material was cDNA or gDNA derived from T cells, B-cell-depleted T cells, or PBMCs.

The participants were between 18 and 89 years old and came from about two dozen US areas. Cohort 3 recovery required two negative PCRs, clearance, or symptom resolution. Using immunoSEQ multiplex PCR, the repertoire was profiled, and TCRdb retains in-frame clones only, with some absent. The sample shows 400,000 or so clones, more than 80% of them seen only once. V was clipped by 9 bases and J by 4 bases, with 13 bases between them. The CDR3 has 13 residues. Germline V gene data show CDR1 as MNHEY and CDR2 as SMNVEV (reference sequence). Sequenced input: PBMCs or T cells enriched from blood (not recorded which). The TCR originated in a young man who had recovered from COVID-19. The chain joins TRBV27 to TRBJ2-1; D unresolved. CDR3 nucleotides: TGTGCCAGTTCACCCCGCAGTTACAATGAGCAGTTCTTC. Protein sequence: CASSPRSYNEQFF.